Presented here are 5 T cell receptor beta chains from one specimen sequenced in a study of shared clonotypes between healthy human individuals. The method was immunoSEQ multiplex PCR; TCRdb's version includes in-frame clones alone and lacks a portion of them. The table has under 650,000 clones, about 95% seen once. Source material: naive CD4+ T cells sorted from blood. As for subset: CD45RA+ positively selected. The receptors here all came from a woman in her twenties or thirties in good health.

This chain links TRBV7-2 with TRBJ2-3, with D maybe TRBD2 (5 bases). This CDR3 spans 16 amino acids. Trimming shortened V by 5 bases and J by 0 bases, and 15 bases separated the two germline ends. The germline CDR1 and CDR2 sequences are SGHTA and FQGNSA. The CDR3 sequence: CASSRATTPSTDTQYF. DNA of the CDR3: TGTGCCAGCAGCCGAGCGACTACCCCTAGCACAGATACGCAGTATTTT.

The chain couples TRBV18 to TRBJ1-5; TRBD1 matches 7 bases. Germline V lookup: CDR1 KGHSH, CDR2 LQKENI. V gave up 5 bases and J gave up 5 bases; unmatched junction bases: 3. The CDR3 has 13 residues. The CDR3 is CASSKTGDQPQHF. The CDR3 coding sequence is TGTGCCAGCTCAAAAACAGGGGATCAGCCCCAGCATTTT.

V gene TRBV10-1 combines with J gene TRBJ2-7; D uncertain. The V gene's germline CDR1 is WNHNN and CDR2 SYGVQD (reference sequence). CDR3 size: 13 residues. V shed 6 bases and J shed 1 base, with 10 bases lying between them. CDR3: CASSPQVSYEQYF. CDR3 sequence (DNA): TGCGCCAGCAGCCCTCAGGTTTCCTACGAGCAGTACTTC.

The V gene is TRBV27, the J gene TRBJ1-5; 8 bases match TRBD1. Per germline, CDR1 MNHEY and CDR2 SMNVEV (reference sequence). The CDR3 loop spans 14 amino acids. The V and J ends lost 2 bases and 6 bases, in that order; junction bases with no gene match: 3. The CDR3 DNA is TGTGCCAGCAGTTTAGACAGGGGTACTCAGCCCCAGCATTTT. Protein product: CASSLDRGTQPQHF.

This chain joins TRBV5-1 and TRBJ1-1; 7 bases are a match to TRBD1. J gave up 1 base and V 1 base, and 1 base lay outside the gene matches. The CDR3 extends over 14 amino acids. Germline lookup yields CDR1 SGHRS and CDR2 YFSETQ. The CDR3 sequence is CASSLNRGNTEAFF. CDR3 sequence (DNA): TGCGCCAGCAGCTTGAACAGGGGGAACACTGAAGCTTTCTTT.